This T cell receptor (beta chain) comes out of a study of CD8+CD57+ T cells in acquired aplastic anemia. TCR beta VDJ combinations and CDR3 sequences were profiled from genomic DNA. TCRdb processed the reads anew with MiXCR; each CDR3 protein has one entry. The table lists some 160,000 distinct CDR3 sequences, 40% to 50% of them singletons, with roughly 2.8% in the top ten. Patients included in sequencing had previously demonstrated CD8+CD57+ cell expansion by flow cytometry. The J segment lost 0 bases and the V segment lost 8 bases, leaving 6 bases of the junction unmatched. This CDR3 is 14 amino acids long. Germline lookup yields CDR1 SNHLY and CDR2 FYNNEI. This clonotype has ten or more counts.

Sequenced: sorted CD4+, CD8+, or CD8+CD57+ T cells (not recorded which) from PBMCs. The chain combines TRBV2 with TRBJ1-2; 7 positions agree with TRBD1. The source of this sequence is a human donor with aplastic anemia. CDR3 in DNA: TGTGCCAGCGGTCGGGACAGCGCTAACTATGGCTACACCTTC. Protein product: CASGRDSANYGYTF.